These 30 T cell receptor beta chains came from one sample sequenced in a study of OX40 agonist ivuxolimab in advanced cancers. Generated by immunoSEQ multiplex PCR, the TCRdb table keeps only in-frame clones and is missing some. The table shows roughly 70,000 clones, with approximately 90% occurring only once. The sequences come from CD4+ or CD8+ T cells sorted from blood, collected in a trial of the OX40 agonist ivuxolimab. Receptors originate from an adult with an advanced solid tumor such as melanoma, head and neck, liver or kidney cancer.

V and J are TRBV6-6 and TRBJ1-1, with a tentative D call TRBD1 (5 bases). Per the germline V gene, CDR1 is MNHNY and CDR2 is SVGAGI (reference sequence). This CDR3 comprises 14 residues. V was pared by 4 bases and J by 1 base, with 10 bases between. The CDR3 sequence is CASSSGVQNTEAFF. In nucleotides, the CDR3 is TGTGCCAGCAGTTCGGGGGTTCAGAACACTGAAGCTTTCTTT.

The V gene is TRBV4-1, the J gene TRBJ1-6; a possible D gene is TRBD1 (5 bases). The V gene lost 1 base and the J gene lost 10 bases, with 14 bases spanning the gap. The CDR3 has 15 residues. The germline CDR1 and CDR2 sequences are MGHRA and YSYEKL. The CDR3 is CASSQGDAKGSPLHF. The CDR3 DNA reads as TGCGCCAGCAGCCAAGGGGACGCTAAGGGCTCACCCCTCCACTTT.

This clone was seen just once. The chain employs TRBV30 and TRBJ2-6; tentatively, D is TRBD2 (6 bases). Germline V gene sequence: CDR1 GTSNPN, CDR2 SVGIG (reference sequence). Trimming left V 5 bases short and J 0 bases short, with 14 bases between. The CDR3 totals 16 residues. The CDR3 DNA reads TGTGCCTGGGGGACTTCGCCTGCCTCTGGGGCCAACGTCCTGACTTTC. This encodes CAWGTSPASGANVLTF.

A single count supports this clone. V usage is TRBV6-1 and J usage is TRBJ2-7, with 16 bases fitting TRBD2. Germline V gene data show CDR1 as MNHNS and CDR2 as SASEGT. The CDR3 sequence is 17 residues long. Losses at the gene ends were 2 bases for V and 4 bases for J; bases not matched to a gene: 5. The CDR3: CASSELGTSGRGYEQYF. CDR3 DNA: TGTGCCAGCAGTGAATTGGGGACTAGCGGGAGGGGGTACGAGCAGTACTTC.

The V and J genes are TRBV2 and TRBJ1-1; perhaps TRBD1 as D (6 bases). The CDR3 totals 13 residues. With 4 bases removed from V and 4 bases from J, the gap between germline ends came to 10 bases. Germline V gene data show CDR1 as SNHLY and CDR2 as FYNNEI. The CDR3 DNA reads as TGTGCCAGCAGTGGGACACAGGGCACTGAAGCTTTCTTT. This encodes CASSGTQGTEAFF.

The CDR3 DNA sequence: TGCGCCAGCAGCTTGAGGACTAGCGGGAGGAATGAGCAGTTCTTC. Its protein is CASSLRTSGRNEQFF. V and J are TRBV5-1 and TRBJ2-1, with 14 positions matching TRBD2. The length of the CDR3 is 15 residues. The V and J ends lost 1 base and 7 bases, in that order; junction bases with no gene match: 1. Germline values: CDR1 SGHRS, CDR2 YFSETQ.

The CDR3 loop reads CATSRTEARYGYTF. The CDR3 DNA follows: TGTGCCACCAGCAGGACAGAAGCTCGCTATGGCTACACCTTC. The rearrangement joins TRBV15 to TRBJ1-2, with D tentatively TRBD1 (5 bases). V lost 3 bases and J lost 4, with 12 bases in between. This CDR3 contains 14 residues. Looked up from germline, CDR1 is LNHNV and CDR2 is YYDKDF (reference sequence). The full variable domain, with the rest looked up from reference TRBV15 and TRBJ1-2, is DAMVIQNPRYQVTQFGKPVTLSCSQTLNHNVMYWYQQKSSQAPKLLFHYYDKDFNNEADTPDNFQSRRPNTSFCFLDIRSPGLGDTAMYLCATSRTEARYGYTFGSGTRLTVV.

This chain joins TRBV11-2 and TRBJ1-4; a weak D match, TRBD1 (6 bases). The CDR3 is 15 residues long. The V gene's germline CDR1 is SGHAT and CDR2 FQNNGV. V was clipped by 5 bases and J by 8 bases, with 18 bases between them. The CDR3, as DNA: TGTGCCAGCAGCATATCCAGGGGTAGGAGCGAAAAACTGTTTTTT. It codes for CASSISRGRSEKLFF.

The rearrangement links TRBV5-1 to TRBJ1-3, with D possibly TRBD1 on 6 matching bases. V was clipped by 3 bases and J by 2 bases, with 15 bases between them. This CDR3 has 16 residues. In germline, CDR1 is SGHRS, CDR2 YFSETQ. Here the CDR3 reads CASSYRTGSAGNTIYF. The CDR3 DNA sequence: TGCGCCAGCAGCTATCGAACAGGGTCGGCTGGAAACACCATATATTTT.

This clone was seen just once. V and J are TRBV19 and TRBJ2-3; 7 bases agree with TRBD1. Germline CDR1 and CDR2: LNHDA and SQIVND (reference sequence). The length of the CDR3 is 15 residues. J lost 0 bases, V lost 6 bases, and 6 bases had no gene match. CDR3 nucleotides: TGTGCCAGTAGCCCCGAACAGGGGAGCACAGATACGCAGTATTTT. This encodes CASSPEQGSTDTQYF.

This chain links TRBV5-1 with TRBJ2-1; the D gene could be TRBD1 or TRBD2 (5 bases each). The CDR3 is 15 amino acids. V dropped 5 bases and J dropped 4 bases, with 16 bases sitting between them. Germline loops: CDR1 SGHRS, CDR2 YFSETQ. Here the CDR3 reads CASSYGRGRYNEQFF. The CDR3 DNA follows: TGCGCCAGCAGTTATGGTAGGGGACGGTACAATGAGCAGTTCTTC. The full variable domain, with the rest looked up from reference TRBV5-1 and TRBJ2-1, is KAGVTQTPRYLIKTRGQQVTLSCSPISGHRSVSWYQQTPGQGLQFLFEYFSETQRNKGNFPGRFSGRQFSNSRSEMNVSTLELGDSALYLCASSYGRGRYNEQFFGPGTRLTVL.

Here the CDR3 reads CASSSDIANTEAFF. The CDR3 nucleotides read TGTGCCAGCAGTTCTGACATAGCGAACACTGAAGCTTTCTTT. The V and J genes are TRBV6-1 and TRBJ1-1; no reliable D call. CDR1 is MNHNS and CDR2 is SASEGT in the germline V gene. This CDR3 spans 14 amino acids. Trimming pared 5 bases from V and 1 base from J, leaving 11 bases between.

V and J are TRBV27 and TRBJ1-1, with a possible D match to TRBD1 (5 bases). V dropped 7 bases and J dropped 5 bases, with 17 bases sitting between them. Germline CDR1 MNHEY, CDR2 SMNVEV (reference sequence). This CDR3 contains 14 residues. As DNA, the CDR3 is TGTGCCAGCAACCCAGTGGGGCTGGGAACTGAAGCTTTCTTT. Protein product: CASNPVGLGTEAFF.

CDR3 nucleotide sequence: TGTGCCAGCAGCGTAGAAGACACCAGCTCCTATGGCTACACCTTC. Its translation: CASSVEDTSSYGYTF. The chain combines TRBV9 with TRBJ1-2; D is unresolved. Deletions cut 0 bases from V and 4 bases from J, with 13 bases between. The CDR3 extends over 15 amino acids. Germline loops: CDR1 SGDLS, CDR2 YYNGEE.

The count of this clone is one. The chain has TRBV9 and TRBJ2-1; 8 bases are shared with TRBD2. The CDR3 is 15 residues long. Germline V gene sequence: CDR1 SGDLS, CDR2 YYNGEE. The junction had 7 bases not matched to a gene; V was cut back by 3 bases and J by 5 bases. The DNA of the CDR3 is TGTGCCAGCAGCGAAGGGGGACTAGTCCACAATGAGCAGTTCTTC. Amino acids: CASSEGGLVHNEQFF.

The DNA for the CDR3 is TGTGCCAGTAGTATAATTTCCGGGAGGGCCGGCAATGAGCAGTTCTTC. It encodes CASSIISGRAGNEQFF. The chain has TRBV19 and TRBJ2-1; 8 positions agree with TRBD2. The ends lost 2 bases at V and 6 bases at J; junction bases unmatched: 9. Germline CDR1 is LNHDA and CDR2 is SQIVND (reference sequence). This CDR3 comprises 16 residues. The variable domain in full, with the rest retrieved from reference TRBV19 and TRBJ2-1, is DGGITQSPKYLFRKEGQNVTLSCEQNLNHDAMYWYRQDPGQGLRLIYYSQIVNDFQKGDIAEGYSVSREKKESFPLTVTSAQKNPTAFYLCASSIISGRAGNEQFFGPGTRLTVL.

The CDR3 spells CASSLAGGTETQYF. The CDR3, as DNA: TGTGCCAGCAGCTTAGCGGGAGGGACGGAGACCCAGTACTTC. The chain uses TRBV11-2 and TRBJ2-5, with 8 bases matching TRBD2. This CDR3 spans 14 amino acids. The V gene's germline CDR1 is SGHAT and CDR2 FQNNGV. With 1 base clipped from V and 5 bases from J, the junction kept 3 bases outside the gene matches. Based on the CDR3 plus reference TRBV11-2 and TRBJ2-5, the full variable domain is EAGVAQSPRYKIIEKRQSVAFWCNPISGHATLYWYQQILGQGPKLLIQFQNNGVVDDSQLPKDRFSAERLKGVDSTLKIQPAKLEDSAVYLCASSLAGGTETQYFGPGTRLLVL.

V usage is TRBV5-5 and J usage is TRBJ2-7, with TRBD1 matching 8 bases. With 1 base clipped from V and 12 bases from J, the junction kept 15 bases outside the gene matches. Germline V CDR1 and CDR2: SGHKS, YYEKEE (reference sequence). This CDR3 is built from 15 residues. In nucleotides, the CDR3 is TGTGCCAGCAGCTTGTTACCGGCAGGGGGCCCGGCACGGTACTTC. Its translation is CASSLLPAGGPARYF.

V usage is TRBV6-1 and J usage is TRBJ1-2; D call uncertain. V dropped 2 bases and J dropped 8 bases, with 15 bases sitting between them. The germline V gene encodes CDR1 MNHNS and CDR2 SASEGT. The CDR3 has 14 residues. CDR3 nucleotide sequence: TGTGCCAGCAGTGAATCCGGGCAGGCTCGAGGCTACACCTTC. This codes for CASSESGQARGYTF.

The chain employs TRBV5-6 and TRBJ2-3; 11 bases fit TRBD1. V shed 3 bases and J 5 bases; nucleotides not matched to a gene: 5. Germline assignment: CDR1 SGHDT and CDR2 YYEEEE. The CDR3 runs to 15 residues. The CDR3 nucleotides are TGTGCCAGCAGCTACAGGACAGGGGGCATAGATACGCAGTATTTT. This translates into CASSYRTGGIDTQYF.

V usage is TRBV6-5 and J usage is TRBJ2-1; possible D gene TRBD1, 6 bases. V lost 6 bases and J lost 3, with 6 bases in between. The length of the CDR3 is 12 residues. The germline V gene encodes CDR1 MNHEY and CDR2 SVGAGI. The CDR3 bases are TGTGCCAGCAGACAGGGCTACAATGAGCAGTTCTTC. It codes for CASRQGYNEQFF.

The chain couples TRBV28 to TRBJ1-2; D is uncertain. V lost 2 bases, J lost 1 base, and 11 bases lay in between. This CDR3 contains 15 residues. CDR1 and CDR2 from the germline V gene are MDHEN and SYDVKM. The CDR3 loop is CASSLGGLSNYGYTF. The CDR3 region has the DNA TGTGCCAGCAGTTTAGGAGGGCTGAGTAACTATGGCTACACCTTC.

V is TRBV7-3 and J is TRBJ2-3, with 11 bases aligning to TRBD2. V dropped 5 bases and J dropped 3; count of bases not matched to a gene: 10. Germline CDR1 and CDR2: SGHTA and FQGTGA. The CDR3 contains 17 residues. The CDR3 nucleotides are TGTGCCAGCAGCCGGAACCAACTAGCGGGAGAAACAGATACGCAGTATTTT. It is translated as CASSRNQLAGETDTQYF.

The chain joins TRBV30 to TRBJ1-2; possible D gene TRBD1, 5 bases. The V gene lost 0 bases and the J gene lost 2 bases, with 10 bases spanning the gap. Germline V lookup: CDR1 GTSNPN, CDR2 SVGIG (reference sequence). This CDR3 contains 14 residues. CDR3 loop: CAWSVGQGNYGYTF. For the CDR3, the DNA is TGTGCCTGGAGTGTAGGGCAGGGAAACTATGGCTACACCTTC.

The V and J genes are TRBV2 and TRBJ1-4, with D perhaps TRBD1 (6 bases). This CDR3 has 14 amino acids. V lost 5 bases to trimming and J lost 7 bases, with 14 bases between them. Germline CDR1 is SNHLY and CDR2 is FYNNEI. The DNA for the CDR3 is TGTGCCAGCAGTATACAGGGAGGAGGTGAAAAACTGTTTTTT. Protein: CASSIQGGGEKLFF.

This chain joins TRBV7-3 and TRBJ2-1, with 14 bases lining up with TRBD2. Germline V lookup: CDR1 SGHTA, CDR2 FQGTGA. The length of the CDR3 is 18 residues. With 2 bases clipped from V and 8 bases from J, the junction kept 11 bases outside the gene matches. The CDR3 spells CASSLQPGTSGSGDEQFF. The CDR3 DNA reads as TGTGCCAGCAGCTTACAGCCCGGGACTAGCGGGAGCGGCGATGAGCAGTTCTTC.

CDR3 protein: CASSRTTDTQYF. The CDR3 DNA follows: TGTGCCAGTAGTAGAACCACAGATACGCAGTATTTT. The gene calls are TRBV19 and TRBJ2-3; no reliable D call. CDR1 is LNHDA, CDR2 SQIVND, per germline (reference sequence). The V and J ends lost 4 bases and 2 bases respectively, with 4 bases between them. The CDR3 runs 12 residues.

V is TRBV2 and J is TRBJ1-2; D unresolved. The CDR3 has 15 residues. Germline loops: CDR1 SNHLY, CDR2 FYNNEI. Trimming stripped 2 bases from V and 2 bases from J, with 12 bases between. This chain's CDR3 is CASSERSGSNYGYTF. The CDR3 DNA follows: TGTGCCAGCAGTGAAAGGTCAGGTTCCAACTATGGCTACACCTTC.

The rearrangement links TRBV15 to TRBJ2-1; tentative D call: TRBD2 (5 bases). V was trimmed by 8 bases and J by 0 bases, leaving 8 bases between them. The CDR3 length is 13 residues. Germline V CDR1 and CDR2: LNHNV, YYDKDF (reference sequence). For the CDR3, the DNA is TGTGCCACCCGACGGGGCTCCTACAATGAGCAGTTCTTC. It yields the protein CATRRGSYNEQFF.

CDR3 sequence (DNA): TGTGCCTGGAGTGCCCCAAACGGGGTTACTGAAGCTTTCTTT. Translating gives CAWSAPNGVTEAFF. J is TRBJ1-1 and V is TRBV30, with unresolved D. Per germline, CDR1 GTSNPN and CDR2 SVGIG (reference sequence). Trimming shortened V by 1 base and J by 5 bases, and 14 bases separated the two germline ends. The CDR3 is made up of 14 amino acids.